This entry features one TCR beta chain sequence. Germline V lookup: CDR1 SGHTA, CDR2 FQGNSA. The CDR3 totals 14 residues. V gave up 3 bases and J gave up 4 bases, with 12 bases separating them. This sample was included in a study of control samples from healthy donors and cancer patients. Produced via immunoSEQ multiplex PCR; TCRdb's table is partial and in-frame only. The sample yields fewer than 200,000 clones, around 93% seen once. This clonotype originated in an older woman in good health. Sequenced input: blood. V gene TRBV7-2 combines with J gene TRBJ1-2; D unresolved. The CDR3 DNA reads as TGTGCCAGCAGCTTGAGGCCCCTCTCCTATGGCTACACCTTC. Residues: CASSLRPLSYGYTF.